This is a list of T cell receptor beta chains from one sample in a study of cytomegalovirus exposure and HLA in healthy donors. Some clones are missing from TCRdb's copy, which holds only in-frame ones; the method was immunoSEQ multiplex PCR. Here the sample spans around 140,000 clones, nearly 90% being singletons. The sample consisted of PBMCs. The receptors originated from a woman aged 40 to 50 in good health and CMV-seronegative. The CDR3 runs from the conserved cysteine through the conserved F or W. D genes are given only for firm matches. Where a row states a size, it is once, few, many or the class of an expanded clone; other rows omit it.

len	j_gene	abundance	v_gene	d_gene	CDR3nt	CDR3aa
14	TRBJ1-6	NA	TRBV15	NA	TGTGCCACCAGCACCAGGATGTATACTTCACCCCTCCACTTT	CATSTRMYTSPLHF
14	TRBJ2-3	NA	TRBV2	NA	TGTGCCAGCAGGCCCTCACGGGGCACAGATACGCAGTATTTT	CASRPSRGTDTQYF
18	TRBJ1-1	NA	TRBV4-2	TRBD1	TGTGCCAGCAGCCAAGATCCGGGACAGGGGGTCGGGAACACTGAAGCTTTCTTT	CASSQDPGQGVGNTEAFF
16	TRBJ1-6	NA	TRBV18	TRBD1	TGTGCCAGCTCACCACCGTCCGCCAGGGGGTATTCACCCCTCCACTTT	CASSPPSARGYSPLHF
19	TRBJ1-4	NA	TRBV7-9	TRBD1	TGTGCCAGCAGCCAAACGCCCGGGACAGGGGCCACAACTAATGAAAAACTGTTTTTT	CASSQTPGTGATTNEKLFF
15	TRBJ2-1	NA	TRBV5-1	NA	TGCGCCAGCAGCTTAGCATCCCCCTCCTACAATGAGCAGTTCTTC	CASSLASPSYNEQFF
15	TRBJ1-1	NA	TRBV7-2	NA	TGTGCCAGCAGCCCCTCCCAGGGCGGGGGCACTGAAGCTTTCTTT	CASSPSQGGGTEAFF
15	TRBJ2-3	NA	TRBV7-9	TRBD1	TGTGCCAGCAGGCCCCGAGGACAGGGCACAGATACGCAGTATTTT	CASRPRGQGTDTQYF
13	TRBJ2-5	NA	TRBV11-2	NA	TGTGCCAGCAGCTTACCCTTTCAAGAGACCCAGTACTTC	CASSLPFQETQYF
14	TRBJ1-6	NA	TRBV5-1	NA	TGCGCCAGCAGCTTACAGGGAGAGGATTCACCCCTCCACTTT	CASSLQGEDSPLHF
14	TRBJ2-2	NA	TRBV4-3	NA	TGCGCCAGCAGCCAAGATCAGTACACCGGGGAGCTGTTTTTT	CASSQDQYTGELFF
14	TRBJ2-3	NA	TRBV10-3	TRBD2	TGTGCCAGCCAGACTAGCGGGACGGGAGATACGCAGTATTTT	CASQTSGTGDTQYF
15	TRBJ2-5	NA	TRBV28	NA	TGTGCCAGCAGTTTAAGGGGAACAATGGGTGAGACCCAGTACTTC	CASSLRGTMGETQYF
15	TRBJ1-1	NA	TRBV9	TRBD1	TGTGCCAGCAGCGTAGGGGGACAGTTGAACACTGAAGCTTTCTTT	CASSVGGQLNTEAFF
14	TRBJ2-5	once	TRBV7-8	NA	TGTGCCAGCAGCCCCTGGACCGGGATGGAGACCCAGTACTTC	CASSPWTGMETQYF
14	TRBJ1-2	NA	TRBV5-4	NA	TGTGCCAGCAGCTCCGTTGACACCTTTTATGGCTACACCTTC	CASSSVDTFYGYTF
14	TRBJ1-2	NA	TRBV28	NA	TGTGCCAGCAGTTTAAGTCCCACAGTCGATGGCTACACCTTC	CASSLSPTVDGYTF
13	TRBJ1-2	NA	TRBV7-9	TRBD1	TGTTCCAGCACCCCAGGGGACAGTTATGGCTACACCTTC	CSSTPGDSYGYTF
15	TRBJ2-3	NA	TRBV5-4	TRBD2	TGTGCCAGCAGCTTGGGAAGCGGGGCATCAGATACGCAGTATTTT	CASSLGSGASDTQYF
14	TRBJ1-6	NA	TRBV2	NA	TGTGCCACCCGCCCCTCAGGTTTCAATTCACCCCTCCACTTT	CATRPSGFNSPLHF
15	TRBJ2-1	NA	TRBV28	NA	TGTGCCAGCAGTCGCGGGGAAAGCTCCTACAATGAGCAGTTCTTC	CASSRGESSYNEQFF
15	TRBJ2-7	NA	TRBV2	NA	TGTGCCAGCAGTGAAGGGCAACCCATGACCTACGAGCAGTACTTC	CASSEGQPMTYEQYF
17	TRBJ2-1	NA	TRBV14	TRBD2	TGTGCCAGCAGCCAAACAACGGGAGGGGGGTACTACAATGAGCAGTTCTTC	CASSQTTGGGYYNEQFF
18	TRBJ2-7	NA	TRBV28	TRBD1	TGTGCCAGCAGTTATCTTAGGGGGCCGGGCGGGCTACACTACGAGCAGTACTTC	CASSYLRGPGGLHYEQYF
16	TRBJ1-3	NA	TRBV28	TRBD1	TGTGCCAGCAGTGGTCCCGGGACAGGGCGTGGAAACACCATATATTTT	CASSGPGTGRGNTIYF
13	TRBJ2-7	NA	TRBV5-5	NA	TGTGCCAGCAGCTTGGACATAGGGGCCGAGCAGTACTTC	CASSLDIGAEQYF
16	TRBJ2-7	NA	TRBV6-1	TRBD1	TGTGCCAGCAGTGCAGTAGGGACAGTGTACTCCTACGAGCAGTACTTC	CASSAVGTVYSYEQYF
14	TRBJ2-3	NA	TRBV18	TRBD2	TGTGCCAGCTCACCCGGGAGGGTCACAGATACGCAGTATTTT	CASSPGRVTDTQYF
15	TRBJ1-1	NA	TRBV7-8	NA	TGTGCCAGCAGCTCCGGTGGACACTGGAACACTGAAGCTTTCTTT	CASSSGGHWNTEAFF
12	TRBJ2-1	NA	TRBV7-9	NA	TGTGCCAGCAGCTTCTCCGGGGATGAGCAGTTCTTC	CASSFSGDEQFF
14	TRBJ2-1	once	TRBV7-3	TRBD2	TGTGCCAGCAGCTTAAGGCCTAGCGGTAATGAGCAGTTCTTC	CASSLRPSGNEQFF
13	TRBJ1-1	few	TRBV7-9	NA	TGTGCCAGCAGCACAGGGACGCGTACTGAAGCTTTCTTT	CASSTGTRTEAFF